This T cell receptor (beta chain) was recovered during a study of a mutant IDH1 vaccine in newly diagnosed glioma. Study summary: Scheduled for weeks 1, 3, 5, 7, 11, 15, 19 and 23, eight vaccinations were given to patients. The study started vaccination 4-6 weeks after radiotherapy alone, or with temozolomide cycles. Standard pretreatment was either radiotherapy, temozolomide, or, for most, radiochemotherapy with temozolomide.

From germline, CDR1 is SGDLS and CDR2 YYNGEE. V dropped 7 bases and J dropped 2 bases, with 12 bases sitting between them. The CDR3 has 13 amino acids. This clone came up a few times. Its antigen remains unknown. Generated by immunoSEQ multiplex PCR, the TCRdb table keeps only in-frame clones and is missing some. The sample has 20,000 to 30,000 clones, 79% seen once. Time point denoted: week 11, during vaccination. Each vaccine dose was 300 ug of mutant IDH1 20-mer peptide, with topical imiquimod. The gene calls are TRBV9 and TRBJ1-2; D might be TRBD1 (6 bases). This material consisted of PBMCs, taken from a glioma patient whose treatment included an IDH1 peptide vaccine. This receptor was obtained from a man aged 35 to 55 with glioma. DNA for the CDR3: TGTGCCAGCCGTAACAGGGAGAACTATGGCTACACCTTC. It specifies CASRNRENYGYTF.